One sample yielded the 27 T cell receptor beta chains listed below, sequenced in a study of response to subunit inactivated influenza vaccine. Each CDR3 protein gets one entry after TCRdb re-called the RT-PCR reads with MiXCR. The sample lists approximately 680,000 distinct CDR3 sequences, roughly 14% seen once, with about 9.9% in the top ten. Here the sequenced sample was PBMCs from blood, taken about 13 days after vaccination. Every receptor here comes from a man in his fifties who received an inactivated influenza vaccine.

This clonotype was seen more than once but under ten times. This chain joins TRBV3-1 and TRBJ2-7, with D tentatively TRBD2 (6 bases). The CDR3 sequence is 15 residues long. The V end lost 1 base, the J end lost 3 bases, and 13 bases lay between the germline ends. Germline CDR1 reads LGHDT; CDR2 reads YNNKEL (reference sequence). Written as DNA, the CDR3 is TGTGCCAGCAGCCAAGGGTACCTAGCGTTCTACGAGCAGTACTTC. This sequence encodes CASSQGYLAFYEQYF.

This sequence joins TRBV29-1 and TRBJ1-1, with D perhaps TRBD1 (5 bases). This CDR3 spans 13 amino acids. Germline V gives CDR1 SQVTM, CDR2 ANQGSEA. The germline V and J ends were trimmed by 7 bases and 3 bases, with 15 bases remaining between them. The CDR3 spells CSASQGGYTEAFF. CDR3 in DNA: TGCAGCGCCTCCCAGGGAGGGTACACTGAAGCTTTCTTT.

DNA for the CDR3: TGTGCCAGCAGCGTAGGTAGCGGGTCCACCTACGAGCAGTACTTC. This encodes CASSVGSGSTYEQYF. This chain joins TRBV9 and TRBJ2-7; 7 bases are shared with TRBD2. CDR1 SGDLS and CDR2 YYNGEE come from the germline V gene. CDR3 length equals 15 residues. V dropped 0 bases and J dropped 2; count of bases not matched to a gene: 5.

The V call is TRBV11-2, the J call TRBJ2-7; 14 bases map to TRBD2. J lost 6 bases, V lost 3 bases, and 1 base had no gene match. Germline V CDR1 and CDR2: SGHAT, FQNNGV. This CDR3 has 14 residues. The CDR3 region is CASSFGLAGGEQYF. In DNA, the CDR3 is TGTGCCAGCAGCTTCGGACTAGCGGGAGGCGAGCAGTACTTC.

This clonotype turned up a few times. This chain joins TRBV12-3 or TRBV12-4 and TRBJ2-1; D is unresolved. The CDR3 runs 12 residues. Trimming took 5 bases from V and 6 from J, leaving 8 bases between them. As DNA, the CDR3 is TGTGCCAGCAGTCCTTATGTCAATGAGCAGTTCTTC. Its translation: CASSPYVNEQFF.

This clonotype occurred many times. The chain carries TRBV12-3 or TRBV12-4 and TRBJ2-5; 13 positions match TRBD2. This CDR3 contains 18 residues. After removal of 5 bases from V and 1 base from J, the junction contained 10 bases not matched to a gene. The CDR3 sequence: CASSAGLAGASPQETQYF. Here the CDR3 DNA reads TGTGCCAGCAGTGCCGGACTAGCGGGAGCAAGTCCCCAAGAGACCCAGTACTTC.

The CDR3 reads CASSYPHRGLYNEQFF. The DNA for the CDR3 is TGTGCCAGCAGCTATCCCCACAGGGGGCTTTACAATGAGCAGTTCTTC. This chain joins TRBV6-2 or TRBV6-3 and TRBJ2-1, with 9 bases matching TRBD1. The CDR3 sequence is 16 residues long. Germline values: CDR1 MNHEY, CDR2 SVGEGT. The trim removed 6 bases at V and 4 bases at J, leaving 10 bases unmatched.

The V and J genes are TRBV7-9 and TRBJ2-7; TRBD1 agrees at 7 bases. In germline, CDR1 is SEHNR, CDR2 FQNEAQ (reference sequence). This CDR3 contains 15 residues. V gave up 5 bases and J gave up 4 bases; unmatched junction bases: 11. CDR3 nucleotides: TGTGCCAGCAGCGTGGACCGGGACAGCCCATACGAGCAGTACTTC. Amino acid sequence: CASSVDRDSPYEQYF.

There are a few counts of this clonotype. V and J are TRBV4-2 and TRBJ2-3, with a weak D call TRBD2 (6 bases). Deletions cut 4 bases from V and 1 base from J, with 15 bases between. The CDR3 runs 16 residues. The germline CDR1 and CDR2 sequences are LGHNA and YNFKEQ. CDR3 sequence reads: CASSLSGGRRTDTQYF. The CDR3 DNA follows: TGTGCCAGCAGCCTATCCGGGGGAAGGCGCACAGATACGCAGTATTTT.

The V and J genes are TRBV12-3 or TRBV12-4 and TRBJ2-7; possibly TRBD1 for D (7 bases). The V end lost 5 bases, the J end lost 5 bases, and 19 bases lay between the germline ends. The CDR3 spans 15 residues. The CDR3 nucleotides are TGTGCCAGCAGTATTTACAGGGCCAGGGGGGACGAGCAGTACTTC. This encodes CASSIYRARGDEQYF.

There are many counts of this clonotype. The chain is built from TRBV4-1 and TRBJ2-6; D may match TRBD1 or TRBD2 (5 bases each). There are 14 residues in the CDR3. The V and J ends lost 6 bases and 2 bases respectively, with 8 bases between them. In germline, CDR1 is MGHRA, CDR2 YSYEKL. The CDR3 is CASSQGPGANVLTF. For the CDR3, the DNA is TGCGCCAGCAGTCAGGGACCTGGGGCCAACGTCCTGACTTTC.

This clonotype has only a few counts. The chain uses TRBV9 and TRBJ2-1; 8 nucleotides agree with TRBD2. The CDR3 loop spans 16 amino acids. V was pared by 3 bases and J by 9 bases, with 14 bases of the junction left unmatched. Looked up from germline, CDR1 is SGDLS and CDR2 is YYNGEE. The DNA of the CDR3 is TGTGCCAGCAGCGCCCGCGCGACTAGCGTTTTTGGTGAGCAGTTCTTC. It specifies CASSARATSVFGEQFF.

This chain links TRBV5-1 with TRBJ2-7; 11 positions match TRBD1. Germline V CDR1 and CDR2: SGHRS, YFSETQ. Trimming removed 2 bases from V and 4 bases from J; junction bases left unmatched: 5. The CDR3 is 15 residues long. The CDR3 region is CASSFFRDRGYEQYF. CDR3 nucleotide sequence: TGCGCCAGCAGCTTTTTCCGGGACAGGGGGTACGAGCAGTACTTC.

This clonotype was counted between two and nine times. The V call is TRBV25-1, the J call TRBJ2-1; the D gene is possibly TRBD2 (6 bases). The germline V gene encodes CDR1 MGHDK and CDR2 SYGVNS. There are 13 residues in the CDR3. V lost 4 bases to trimming and J lost 6 bases, with 10 bases between them. CDR3 in amino acids: CASSVGGGNEQFF. The CDR3 nucleotides read TGTGCCAGCAGTGTGGGAGGTGGCAATGAGCAGTTCTTC.

This clonotype was counted only a few times. V is TRBV11-2 and J is TRBJ2-7; D gene unclear. V was shortened by 1 base and J by 3 bases, with 7 bases between the two germline ends. Germline CDR1 and CDR2: SGHAT and FQNNGV. This CDR3 is 13 amino acids long. The CDR3 bases are TGTGCCAGCAGCTTAGGAGTTTACTACGAGCAGTACTTC. Translated: CASSLGVYYEQYF.

As to this clonotype: A junction boundary mismatches the germline segment, possibly from a read error. J is TRBJ2-7 and V is TRBV6-5, with TRBD2 matching over 8 bases. Germline V gene sequence: CDR1 MNHEY, CDR2 SVGAGI. There are 17 residues in the CDR3. The CDR3, as DNA: TGTGGCAGCAGTTCAGGTCAACTTCGACTAGCGCGGAGGGAGCAGTACTTC. This codes for CGSSSGQLRLARREQYF.

V is TRBV6-6 and J is TRBJ2-7, with D possibly matching TRBD1 (7 bases). V was pared by 2 bases and J by 3 bases, with 8 bases between. This CDR3 has 13 amino acids. In germline, CDR1 is MNHNY, CDR2 SVGAGI (reference sequence). The CDR3 DNA reads TGTGCCAGCAGTTACCAGGGGGGCTACGAGCAGTACTTC. It translates to CASSYQGGYEQYF.

The chain carries TRBV5-1 and TRBJ2-1, with a weak D call TRBD1 (6 bases). Germline loops: CDR1 SGHRS, CDR2 YFSETQ. This CDR3 is built from 16 residues. Trimming stripped 0 bases from V and 8 bases from J, with 18 bases between. The CDR3 bases are TGCGCCAGCAGCTTGGTGGTAGGGGTGGGGGCCGATGAGCAGTTCTTC. Translation gives CASSLVVGVGADEQFF.

In this sample, this clonotype turned up a few times. The chain joins TRBV11-2 to TRBJ2-3; D ambiguous. Germline V gene lookup returns CDR1 SGHAT and CDR2 FQNNGV. The CDR3 runs 15 residues. Trimming took 3 bases from V and 5 from J, leaving 15 bases between them. This chain's CDR3 is CASSLTRSRIDTQYF. The CDR3, as DNA: TGTGCCAGCAGCTTGACGAGGTCACGGATAGATACGCAGTATTTT.

This clonotype showed up just a few times. The chain recombines TRBV12-3 or TRBV12-4 with TRBJ2-3; the D is unclear. This CDR3 contains 14 residues. The V end lost 0 bases, the J end lost 5 bases, and 9 bases lay between the germline ends. CDR3 coding DNA: TGTGCCAGCAGTTTAGCCTCTTTCGGAGATACGCAGTATTTT. Translation gives CASSLASFGDTQYF.

This clonotype occurred a few times. The rearrangement links TRBV19 to TRBJ1-1; the D is unclear. This CDR3 spans 12 amino acids. V was shortened by 6 bases and J by 2 bases, with 7 bases between the two germline ends. CDR1 is LNHDA, CDR2 SQIVND, per germline (reference sequence). The CDR3 loop reads CASRTRNTEAFF. The CDR3 DNA is TGTGCCAGTAGGACTCGAAACACTGAAGCTTTCTTT.

This chain uses TRBV29-1 with TRBJ2-1; 10 nucleotides agree with TRBD2. The length of the CDR3 is 15 residues. The germline V gene has CDR1 SQVTM and CDR2 ANQGSEA. The V and J ends lost 2 bases and 5 bases, in that order; junction bases with no gene match: 6. CDR3 protein: CSVERRLAGDNEQFF. CDR3 nucleotides: TGCAGCGTTGAACGGCGTCTAGCGGGGGACAATGAGCAGTTCTTC.

In its sample, this clonotype was seen many times. The gene calls are TRBV12-3 or TRBV12-4 and TRBJ2-2; tentative D call: TRBD1 (5 bases). The ends were cut back, 0 bases at V and 8 bases at J, with 13 bases in the middle. The CDR3 extends over 15 amino acids. The CDR3 loop reads CASSLAHLGAGELFF. The CDR3 DNA sequence: TGTGCCAGCAGTTTAGCCCACTTAGGGGCAGGGGAGCTGTTTTTT.

This chain uses TRBV7-8 with TRBJ2-5, with D uncertain. The CDR3 loop spans 13 amino acids. CDR1 SGHVS and CDR2 FQNEAQ come from the germline V gene. The V gene lost 1 base and the J gene lost 4 bases, with 7 bases spanning the gap. The CDR3 region has the DNA TGTGCCAGCAGCTTAGTAGTCACAGAGACCCAGTACTTC. This gives the protein CASSLVVTETQYF.

This clonotype was seen only a few times. The chain links TRBV11-2 to TRBJ2-7; TRBD2 agrees at 15 bases. Germline V gives CDR1 SGHAT, CDR2 FQNNGV. The trim removed 1 base at V and 5 bases at J, leaving 15 bases unmatched. The CDR3 is 20 amino acids. The CDR3: CASSLVSVQPGLAGGNEQYF. CDR3 nucleotide sequence: TGTGCCAGCAGCTTAGTAAGCGTACAGCCAGGACTAGCGGGAGGGAACGAGCAGTACTTC.

This chain connects TRBV4-2 to TRBJ2-6; 7 bases fit TRBD2. J was trimmed by 0 bases and V by 4 bases; bases with no gene match: 6. Germline V gene sequence: CDR1 LGHNA, CDR2 YNFKEQ. This CDR3 comprises 17 residues. CDR3: CASSPLAESSGANVLTF. The CDR3 DNA sequence: TGTGCCAGCAGCCCTCTAGCGGAGAGCTCTGGGGCCAACGTCCTGACTTTC.

This clonotype was seen at least ten times. J is TRBJ2-5 and V is TRBV6-5, with D perhaps TRBD1 (5 bases). Trimming took 6 bases from V and 7 from J, leaving 15 bases between them. CDR1 is MNHEY and CDR2 is SVGAGI in the germline V gene. This CDR3 spans 13 amino acids. The CDR3 DNA follows: TGTGCCAGCAGGACCACAGGCCTGGGGACCCAGTACTTC. It encodes CASRTTGLGTQYF.